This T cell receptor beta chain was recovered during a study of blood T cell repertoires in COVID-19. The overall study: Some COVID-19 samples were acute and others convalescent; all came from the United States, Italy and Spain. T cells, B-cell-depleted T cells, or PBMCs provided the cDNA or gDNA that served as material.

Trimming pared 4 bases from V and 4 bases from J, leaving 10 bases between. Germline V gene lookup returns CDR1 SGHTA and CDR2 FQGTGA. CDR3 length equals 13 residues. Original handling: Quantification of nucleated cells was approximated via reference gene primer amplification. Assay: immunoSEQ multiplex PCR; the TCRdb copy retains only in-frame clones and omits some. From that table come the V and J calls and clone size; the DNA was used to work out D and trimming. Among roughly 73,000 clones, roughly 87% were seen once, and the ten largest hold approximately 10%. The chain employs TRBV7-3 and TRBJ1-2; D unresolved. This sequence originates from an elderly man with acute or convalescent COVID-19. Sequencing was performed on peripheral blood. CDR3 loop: CASSSPEGYGYTF. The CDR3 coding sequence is TGTGCCAGCAGCTCCCCCGAGGGCTATGGCTACACCTTC.